A single sample gave rise to the 29 T cell receptor beta chains below, sequenced in a study of blood T cell repertoires in COVID-19. Only in-frame clones appear in the TCRdb table, and some are missing; sequencing was by immunoSEQ multiplex PCR. The sample carries 34,000 or so clones, about 85% recorded once. Input material: peripheral blood. The receptor source for this set is a man aged 50 to 60 with active or convalescent COVID-19.

The J gene is TRBJ2-3, the V gene TRBV5-6, with D maybe TRBD2 (5 bases). CDR3 size: 11 residues. The ends were cut back, 6 bases at V and 8 bases at J, with 10 bases in the middle. Germline-derived CDR1 and CDR2 are SGHDT and YYEEEE. The CDR3 DNA sequence: TGTGCCAGCAACGTCGAGGGTACGCAGTATTTT. This translates into CASNVEGTQYF.

The chain joins TRBV5-1 to TRBJ2-7, with D unclear. Germline CDR1 reads SGHRS; CDR2 reads YFSETQ. The V gene lost 0 bases and the J gene lost 2 bases, with 9 bases spanning the gap. The CDR3 spans 14 residues. CDR3 DNA: TGCGCCAGCAGCTTGGGCGGCAGACCCTACGAGCAGTACTTC. Protein product: CASSLGGRPYEQYF.

The V gene is TRBV6-5, the J gene TRBJ2-7; a weak D match, TRBD1 (6 bases). Germline-derived CDR1 and CDR2 are MNHEY and SVGAGI. The CDR3 covers 14 residues. V was trimmed by 6 bases and J by 0 bases, leaving 12 bases between them. CDR3 sequence: CASSLRDTSYEQYF. The CDR3 DNA reads TGTGCCAGCAGCCTACGGGACACCTCCTACGAGCAGTACTTC.

This clone was recorded once. The chain carries TRBV5-6 and TRBJ1-1, with TRBD1 matching 10 bases. V trimming: 4 bases; J trimming: 4 bases; junction bases outside the gene matches: 7. Germline CDR1 is SGHDT and CDR2 is YYEEEE. The CDR3 consists of 15 residues. The CDR3, as DNA: TGTGCCAGCAGCCCAGCGACAGGGGGCGGCACTGAAGCTTTCTTT. Residues: CASSPATGGGTEAFF. The full variable domain, in which reference TRBV5-6 and TRBJ1-1 provide the parts outside the CDR3, is DAGVTQSPTHLIKTRGQQVTLRCSPKSGHDTVSWYQQALGQGPQFIFQYYEEEERQRGNFPDRFSGHQFPNYSSELNVNALLLGDSALYLCASSPATGGGTEAFFGQGTRLTVV.

The sample holds a few counts of this clone. CDR3 coding DNA: TGTGCCAGCAGCTTAACCGGGACTAGCGGGAGAACCGGGGAGCTGTTTTTT. This sequence encodes CASSLTGTSGRTGELFF. The rearrangement joins TRBV11-2 to TRBJ2-2, with 14 bases identical to TRBD2. The germline V gene encodes CDR1 SGHAT and CDR2 FQNNGV. This CDR3 is built from 17 residues. V trimming: 2 bases; J trimming: 5 bases; junction bases outside the gene matches: 4.

The J gene is TRBJ2-5, the V gene TRBV18; TRBD1 aligns across 7 bases. Germline V lookup: CDR1 KGHSH, CDR2 LQKENI. Unmatched junction bases numbered 10, after V lost 0 bases and J lost 3 bases. CDR3 length equals 17 residues. CDR3 nucleotides: TGTGCCAGCTCACCACCGAGGAGTTCAGGGGGTAAAGAGACCCAGTACTTC. Amino acids: CASSPPRSSGGKETQYF.

The V and J genes are TRBV11-2 and TRBJ2-3; D possibly corresponds to TRBD2 (6 bases). Trimming stripped 5 bases from V and 4 bases from J, with 10 bases between. CDR1 is SGHAT, CDR2 FQNNGV, per germline. The CDR3 covers 13 residues. CDR3 coding DNA: TGTGCCAGCAGCCCGGGAGTGGCAGATACGCAGTATTTT. The encoded protein is CASSPGVADTQYF.

The chain recombines TRBV9 with TRBJ1-5; 10 bases align to TRBD1. Trimming removed 0 bases from V and 9 bases from J; junction bases left unmatched: 6. Looked up from germline, CDR1 is SGDLS and CDR2 is YYNGEE. The CDR3 length is 15 residues. The CDR3 protein is CASSVDGTGALPQHF. DNA for the CDR3: TGTGCCAGCAGCGTAGATGGGACAGGGGCCTTGCCCCAGCATTTT.

This clone was seen only once. J is TRBJ2-5 and V is TRBV9; 7 nucleotides agree with TRBD1. Germline trimming cut 4 bases from V and 2 bases from J; bases unmatched to any gene: 11. The CDR3 consists of 16 residues. Germline V lookup: CDR1 SGDLS, CDR2 YYNGEE. The chain's CDR3 is CASSHQRDRLQETQYF. The DNA of the CDR3 is TGTGCCAGCAGCCACCAGAGGGACAGATTGCAAGAGACCCAGTACTTC.

V gene TRBV18 combines with J gene TRBJ2-2; D is ambiguous. V shed 0 bases and J shed 7 bases, with 6 bases lying between them. The germline gives CDR1 KGHSH, CDR2 LQKENI. This CDR3 comprises 13 residues. CDR3 in amino acids: CASSPPGLGELFF. The CDR3 DNA sequence: TGTGCCAGCTCACCACCTGGGCTCGGGGAGCTGTTTTTT.

The rearrangement uses TRBV2 and TRBJ2-1; tentatively, D is TRBD2 (6 bases). V lost 10 bases and J lost 3, with 10 bases in between. CDR1 and CDR2 from the germline V gene are SNHLY and FYNNEI. The CDR3 consists of 12 residues. The CDR3 here is CATSGSYNEQFF. CDR3 DNA sequence: TGTGCCACCTCCGGGAGCTACAATGAGCAGTTCTTC.

This clone was seen a single time. The chain joins TRBV4-1 to TRBJ2-1; possible D gene TRBD2, 5 bases. Per the germline V gene, CDR1 is MGHRA and CDR2 is YSYEKL. V gave up 4 bases and J gave up 8 bases, with 21 bases separating them. The length of the CDR3 is 16 residues. The CDR3 region is CASSPRLIALADEQFF. The CDR3 DNA reads as TGCGCCAGCAGCCCGAGATTGATAGCGCTGGCCGATGAGCAGTTCTTC.

CDR3 in amino acids: CASSAQRGEYNEQFF. The CDR3 nucleotides are TGTGCCAGCTCCGCCCAGCGGGGCGAATACAATGAGCAGTTCTTC. The genes are TRBV18 and TRBJ2-1; 7 bases are a match to TRBD2. The CDR3 sequence is 15 residues long. The germline CDR1 and CDR2 sequences are KGHSH and LQKENI. The trim removed 6 bases at V and 4 bases at J, leaving 9 bases unmatched.

This clone showed up just once. The rearrangement joins TRBV18 to TRBJ1-6; 10 nucleotides agree with TRBD1. The germline V gene encodes CDR1 KGHSH and CDR2 LQKENI. The CDR3 covers 17 residues. V shed 1 base, J shed 5 bases, and the junction held 5 bases outside the gene matches. The DNA for the CDR3 is TGTGCCAGCTCACCACGAGCCGGGACAGGGGATAATTCACCCCTCCACTTT. Translation: CASSPRAGTGDNSPLHF.

This clone was observed a few times. The chain recombines TRBV10-1 with TRBJ2-7; D unresolved. CDR3 length: 14 amino acids. The V end lost 4 bases, the J end lost 4 bases, and 14 bases lay between the germline ends. The V gene's germline CDR1 is WNHNN and CDR2 SYGVQD (reference sequence). The chain's CDR3 is CASSGVSYGYEQYF. The CDR3 DNA sequence: TGCGCCAGCAGTGGTGTCAGTTACGGGTACGAGCAGTACTTC.

The J gene is TRBJ2-7, the V gene TRBV5-6; 12 nucleotides agree with TRBD1. V gave up 2 bases and J gave up 2 bases; unmatched junction bases: 2. The CDR3 spans 15 residues. Germline CDR1 SGHDT, CDR2 YYEEEE. The CDR3 region is CASSLGTGGPYEQYF. The CDR3 DNA reads as TGTGCCAGCAGCTTAGGGACAGGGGGCCCCTACGAGCAGTACTTC.

The chain employs TRBV2 and TRBJ1-4; D unclear. V shed 5 bases and J shed 0 bases, with 16 bases lying between them. Germline CDR1 SNHLY, CDR2 FYNNEI. The CDR3 sequence is 17 residues long. CDR3 coding DNA: TGTGCCAGCAGTTACCCCGGACTTACTGCAACTAATGAAAAACTGTTTTTT. This encodes CASSYPGLTATNEKLFF.

The V gene is TRBV4-3, the J gene TRBJ2-1; the match to TRBD2 covers 14 bases. Looked up from germline, CDR1 is LGHNA and CDR2 is YSLEER. This CDR3 is 21 amino acids long. The junction had 11 bases not matched to a gene; V was cut back by 1 base and J by 0 bases. The CDR3 region has the DNA TGCGCCAGCAGCCAAGCGGTAGTGTCCGGGACTAGCGGGAGCTCCTACAATGAGCAGTTCTTC. Translation gives CASSQAVVSGTSGSSYNEQFF.

The CDR3 nucleotides read TGTGCCAGCAGTGTACAGGTGTCCCCTGAAGCTTTCTTT. Protein product: CASSVQVSPEAFF. The V gene is TRBV2, the J gene TRBJ1-1; maybe TRBD1 (5 bases). Germline lookup yields CDR1 SNHLY and CDR2 FYNNEI. V lost 4 bases, J lost 6 bases, and 12 bases lay in between. The CDR3 has 13 residues.

The rearrangement links TRBV19 to TRBJ2-1; a weak D match, TRBD1 (6 bases). V lost 4 bases and J lost 6, with 16 bases in between. Germline assignment: CDR1 LNHDA and CDR2 SQIVND (reference sequence). The CDR3 sequence is 15 residues long. This CDR3 reads CASSRWTAPSNEQFF. In DNA form, the CDR3 reads TGTGCCAGTAGTAGGTGGACAGCGCCAAGCAATGAGCAGTTCTTC.

V gene TRBV27 combines with J gene TRBJ2-7; tentatively, D is TRBD1 (5 bases). This CDR3 comprises 15 residues. Germline CDR1 MNHEY, CDR2 SMNVEV (reference sequence). With 3 bases removed from V and 3 bases from J, the gap between germline ends came to 15 bases. The CDR3 region is CASSLSTGLLYEQYF. DNA for the CDR3: TGTGCCAGCAGTTTGAGTACAGGCTTACTCTACGAGCAGTACTTC.

The V and J genes are TRBV18 and TRBJ1-5; the D is unclear. The CDR3 has 15 amino acids. V lost 3 bases and J lost 2, with 11 bases in between. Germline V gene lookup returns CDR1 KGHSH and CDR2 LQKENI. In nucleotides, the CDR3 is TGTGCCAGCTCACCGGGCAGCGGAGGCAATCAGCCCCAGCATTTT. This codes for CASSPGSGGNQPQHF.

This rearrangement joins TRBV18 to TRBJ2-1; the match to TRBD2 covers 12 bases. This CDR3 is 16 amino acids long. V shed 4 bases and J 4 bases; nucleotides not matched to a gene: 5. The V gene's germline CDR1 is KGHSH and CDR2 LQKENI. CDR3 amino acids: CASSRLAGDSYNEQFF. The CDR3 nucleotides read TGTGCCAGCTCACGACTAGCGGGAGACTCATACAATGAGCAGTTCTTC.

The chain links TRBV6-5 to TRBJ1-2; D may be TRBD1 (6 bases). The CDR3 has 14 residues. CDR1 is MNHEY, CDR2 SVGAGI, per germline. V was shortened by 5 bases and J by 5 bases, with 15 bases between the two germline ends. DNA of the CDR3: TGTGCCAGCAGTATTAAGACAGGCGGATATGGCTACACCTTC. Translating it yields CASSIKTGGYGYTF.

The rearrangement links TRBV4-3 to TRBJ2-1; 12 positions agree with TRBD2. The CDR3 consists of 18 residues. Germline assignment: CDR1 LGHNA and CDR2 YSLEER. The J segment lost 8 bases and the V segment lost 1 base, leaving 12 bases of the junction unmatched. The DNA for the CDR3 is TGCGCCAGCAGCCAAGTTGATATGCTAGCGGGAGGGTACTATGAGCAGTTCTTC. Its protein product is CASSQVDMLAGGYYEQFF.

V usage is TRBV7-9 and J usage is TRBJ2-2, with 9 bases aligning to TRBD2. Per germline, CDR1 SEHNR and CDR2 FQNEAQ (reference sequence). The V segment lost 2 bases and the J segment 9 bases; nucleotides outside the gene matches: 13. The CDR3 is 17 amino acids. CDR3: CASSLLNWREGQRELFF. Written as DNA, the CDR3 is TGTGCCAGCAGCTTATTGAATTGGCGGGAGGGCCAAAGGGAGCTGTTTTTT.

The chain joins TRBV5-1 to TRBJ2-5, with a tentative D call TRBD1 (6 bases). There are 17 residues in the CDR3. V was cut by 1 base and J by 0 bases, with 16 bases left in between. Germline CDR1 reads SGHRS; CDR2 reads YFSETQ. CDR3 sequence: CASSLMAWDINQETQYF. The DNA for the CDR3 is TGCGCCAGCAGCTTGATGGCCTGGGACATAAACCAAGAGACCCAGTACTTC.

The genes are TRBV7-2 and TRBJ2-1, with 7 positions matching TRBD1. This CDR3 spans 15 amino acids. The germline gives CDR1 SGHTA, CDR2 FQGNSA. V dropped 3 bases and J dropped 0; count of bases not matched to a gene: 2. CDR3 residues: CASSLRQGSYNEQFF. The CDR3 nucleotides read TGTGCCAGCAGCTTGCGACAGGGCTCCTACAATGAGCAGTTCTTC. Full variable domain (outside the CDR3, taken from reference TRBV7-2 and TRBJ2-1): GAGVSQSPSNKVTEKGKDVELRCDPISGHTALYWYRQSLGQGLEFLIYFQGNSAPDKSGLPSDRFSAERTGGSVSTLTIQRTQQEDSAVYLCASSLRQGSYNEQFFGPGTRLTVL.

The chain joins TRBV7-9 to TRBJ2-7, with a possible D match to TRBD1 (6 bases). Trimming cost V 5 bases and J 5 bases, with 28 bases left between them. The V gene's germline CDR1 is SEHNR and CDR2 FQNEAQ (reference sequence). This CDR3 comprises 18 residues. The CDR3 protein is CASSLQSQPTGFSNEQYF. The CDR3 coding sequence is TGTGCCAGCAGCCTCCAATCGCAGCCGACAGGTTTTTCCAACGAGCAGTACTTC.